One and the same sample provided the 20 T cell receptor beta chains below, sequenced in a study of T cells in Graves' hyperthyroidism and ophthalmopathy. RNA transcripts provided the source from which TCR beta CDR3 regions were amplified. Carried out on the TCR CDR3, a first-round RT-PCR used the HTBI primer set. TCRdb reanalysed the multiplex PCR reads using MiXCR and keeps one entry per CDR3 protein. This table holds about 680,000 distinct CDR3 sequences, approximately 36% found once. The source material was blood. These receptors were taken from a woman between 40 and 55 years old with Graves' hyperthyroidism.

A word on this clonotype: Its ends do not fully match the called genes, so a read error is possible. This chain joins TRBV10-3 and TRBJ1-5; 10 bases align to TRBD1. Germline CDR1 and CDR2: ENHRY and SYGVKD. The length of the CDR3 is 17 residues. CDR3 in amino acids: CASSLLRTGGSNQPQHF. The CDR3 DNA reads TGTGCCAGCAGTTTACTCCGGACAGGGGGAAGCAATCAGCCCCAGCATTTT.

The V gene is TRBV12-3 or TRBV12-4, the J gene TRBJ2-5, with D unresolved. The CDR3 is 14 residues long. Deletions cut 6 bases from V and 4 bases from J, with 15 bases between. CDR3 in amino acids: CASRNHGVGETQYF. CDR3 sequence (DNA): TGTGCCAGCAGAAATCATGGGGTGGGAGAGACCCAGTACTTC.

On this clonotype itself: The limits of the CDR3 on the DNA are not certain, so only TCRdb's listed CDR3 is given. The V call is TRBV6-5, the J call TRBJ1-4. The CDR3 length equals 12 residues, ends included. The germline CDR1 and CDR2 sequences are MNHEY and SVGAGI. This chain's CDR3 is CASRVWMKNCFF.

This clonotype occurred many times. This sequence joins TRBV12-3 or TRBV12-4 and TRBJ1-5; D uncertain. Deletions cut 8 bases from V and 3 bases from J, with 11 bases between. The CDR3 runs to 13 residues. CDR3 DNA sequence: TGTGCCAGCGGCCTGGACTTCAATCAGCCCCAGCATTTT. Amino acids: CASGLDFNQPQHF.

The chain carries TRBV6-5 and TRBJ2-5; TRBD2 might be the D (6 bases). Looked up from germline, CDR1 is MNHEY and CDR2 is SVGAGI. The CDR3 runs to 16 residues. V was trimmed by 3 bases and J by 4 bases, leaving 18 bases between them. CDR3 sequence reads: CASSYSAGTPVETQYF. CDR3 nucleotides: TGTGCCAGCAGTTATTCGGCGGGGACCCCAGTAGAGACCCAGTACTTC.

The CDR3 loop reads CASSARDRGSYEQYF. CDR3 DNA: TGTGCCAGCAGTGCCCGGGACAGGGGTTCCTACGAGCAGTACTTC. This rearrangement joins TRBV7-9 to TRBJ2-7, with 10 bases fitting TRBD1. V was clipped by 6 bases and J by 1 base; unmatched bases: 6. The CDR3 sequence is 15 residues long. In germline, CDR1 is SEHNR, CDR2 FQNEAQ (reference sequence). The full variable domain, its missing parts supplied by reference TRBV7-9 and TRBJ2-7, is DTGVSQNPRHKITKRGQNVTFRCDPISEHNRLYWYRQTLGQGPEFLTYFQNEAQLEKSRLLSDRFSAERPKGSFSTLEIQRTEQGDSAMYLCASSARDRGSYEQYFGPGTRLTVT.

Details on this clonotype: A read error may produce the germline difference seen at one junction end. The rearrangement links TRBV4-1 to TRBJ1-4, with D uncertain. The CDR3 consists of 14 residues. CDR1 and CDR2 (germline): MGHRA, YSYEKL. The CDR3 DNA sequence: TGCGCCAGCAGCTTAGGGCGCGGGGATGAAGAACTGTTTTTT. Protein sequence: CASSLGRGDEELFF.

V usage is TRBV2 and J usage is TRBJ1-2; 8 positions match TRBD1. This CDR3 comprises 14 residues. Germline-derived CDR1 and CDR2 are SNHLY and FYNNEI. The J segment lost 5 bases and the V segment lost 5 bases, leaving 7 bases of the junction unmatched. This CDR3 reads CASSSGQVGYGYTF. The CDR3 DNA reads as TGTGCCAGCAGTTCGGGACAGGTGGGGTATGGCTACACCTTC.

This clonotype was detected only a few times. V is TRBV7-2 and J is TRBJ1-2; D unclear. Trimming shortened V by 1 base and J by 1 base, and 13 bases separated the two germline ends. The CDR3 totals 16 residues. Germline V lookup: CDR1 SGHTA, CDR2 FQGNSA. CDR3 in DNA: TGTGCCAGCAGCTTAGGGTCCGGCCTCCTTAACTATGGCTACACCTTC. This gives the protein CASSLGSGLLNYGYTF.

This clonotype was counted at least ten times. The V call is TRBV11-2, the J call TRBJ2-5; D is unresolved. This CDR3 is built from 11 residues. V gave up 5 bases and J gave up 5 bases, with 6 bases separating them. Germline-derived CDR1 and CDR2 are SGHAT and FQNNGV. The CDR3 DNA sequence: TGTGCCAGCAGCACAACCGAGACCCAGTACTTC. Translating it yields CASSTTETQYF.

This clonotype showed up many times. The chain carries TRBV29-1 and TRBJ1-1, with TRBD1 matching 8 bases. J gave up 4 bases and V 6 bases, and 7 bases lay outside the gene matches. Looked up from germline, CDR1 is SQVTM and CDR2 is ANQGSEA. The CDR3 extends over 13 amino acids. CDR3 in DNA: TGCAGCGTCGGACTTACAGGGGGCACTGAAGCTTTCTTT. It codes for CSVGLTGGTEAFF.

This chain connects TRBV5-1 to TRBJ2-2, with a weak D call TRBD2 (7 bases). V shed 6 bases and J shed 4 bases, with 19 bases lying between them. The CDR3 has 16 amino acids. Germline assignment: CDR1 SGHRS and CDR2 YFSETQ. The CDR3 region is CASTFRRGAGTGELFF. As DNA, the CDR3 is TGCGCCAGCACCTTTCGACGGGGGGCCGGCACCGGGGAGCTGTTTTTT.

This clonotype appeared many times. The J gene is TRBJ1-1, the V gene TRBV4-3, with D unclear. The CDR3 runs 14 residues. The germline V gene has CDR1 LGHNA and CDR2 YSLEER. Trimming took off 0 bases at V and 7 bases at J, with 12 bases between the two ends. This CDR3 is CASSQEPAGNEAFF. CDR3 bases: TGCGCCAGCAGCCAAGAACCTGCGGGGAATGAAGCTTTCTTT.

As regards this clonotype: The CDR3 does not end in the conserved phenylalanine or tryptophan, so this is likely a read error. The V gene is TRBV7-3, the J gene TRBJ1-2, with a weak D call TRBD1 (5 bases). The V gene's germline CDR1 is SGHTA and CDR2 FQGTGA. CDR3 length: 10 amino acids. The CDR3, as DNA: TGTGCCTGCAGGGAGTATGGCTACACCCTC. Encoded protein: CACREYGYTL.

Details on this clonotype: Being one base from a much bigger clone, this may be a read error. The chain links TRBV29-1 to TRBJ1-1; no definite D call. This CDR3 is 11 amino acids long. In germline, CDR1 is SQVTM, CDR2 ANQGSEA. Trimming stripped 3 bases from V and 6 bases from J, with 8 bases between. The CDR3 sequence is CSVEKGSEAFF. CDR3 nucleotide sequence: TGCAGCGTTGAGAAGGGATCTGAAGCTTTCTTT.

Written as DNA, the CDR3 is TGTGCCGCCAGTGCTGGGGCCTCTGGAAACACCATATATTTT. It specifies CAASAGASGNTIYF. The chain joins TRBV10-3 to TRBJ1-3; D is perhaps TRBD1 (5 bases). The germline V and J ends were trimmed by 11 bases and 0 bases, with 14 bases remaining between them. CDR1 is ENHRY, CDR2 SYGVKD, per germline. There are 14 residues in the CDR3.

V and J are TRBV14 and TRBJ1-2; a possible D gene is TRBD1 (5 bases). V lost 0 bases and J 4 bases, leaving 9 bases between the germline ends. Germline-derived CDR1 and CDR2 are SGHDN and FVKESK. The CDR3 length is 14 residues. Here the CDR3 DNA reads TGTGCCAGCAGCCAAGATTGGGGGATCTATGGCTACACCTTC. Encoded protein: CASSQDWGIYGYTF.

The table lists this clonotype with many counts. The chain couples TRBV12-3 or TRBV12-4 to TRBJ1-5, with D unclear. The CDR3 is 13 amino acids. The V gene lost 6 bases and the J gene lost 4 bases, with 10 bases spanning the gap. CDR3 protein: CASSLQRNQPQHF. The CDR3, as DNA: TGTGCCAGCAGCTTACAGAGGAATCAGCCCCAGCATTTT.

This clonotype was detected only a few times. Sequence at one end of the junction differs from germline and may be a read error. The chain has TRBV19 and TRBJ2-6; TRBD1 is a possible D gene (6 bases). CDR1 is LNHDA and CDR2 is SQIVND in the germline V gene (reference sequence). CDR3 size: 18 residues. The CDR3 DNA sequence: TGTGCCAGTAGTGTAGAGACAGGTAGCTTTTCTGGGGCCAACGTCCTGACTTTC. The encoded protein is CASSVETGSFSGANVLTF. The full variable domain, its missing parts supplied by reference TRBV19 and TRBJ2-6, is DGGITQSPKYLFRKEGQNVTLSCEQNLNHDAMYWYRQDPGQGLRLIYYSQIVNDFQKGDIAEGYSVSREKKESFPLTVTSAQKNPTAFYLCASSVETGSFSGANVLTFGAGSRLTVL.

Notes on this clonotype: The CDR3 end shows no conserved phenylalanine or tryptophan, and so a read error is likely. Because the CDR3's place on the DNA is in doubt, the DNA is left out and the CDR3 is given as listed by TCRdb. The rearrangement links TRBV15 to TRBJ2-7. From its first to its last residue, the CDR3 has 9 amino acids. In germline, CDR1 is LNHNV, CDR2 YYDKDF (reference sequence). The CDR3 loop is CATSSILYY.